This TCR beta chain was obtained from a study of blood T cell repertoires in COVID-19. Study information: There were acute and convalescent COVID-19 samples, and they came from the United States, Italy and Spain. Nucleic acid was either cDNA or gDNA, and it came from T cells, B-cell-depleted T cells, or PBMCs.

In the authors' workflow: Amplification with reference gene primers provided the estimates of nucleated cell counts. Assay used: immunoSEQ multiplex PCR; TCRdb lists only in-frame clones, some missing. V, J and clone size were drawn from that table, and D and trimming were deduced from the DNA. The repertoire holds over 250,000 clones, with 80% to 90% as singletons. CDR1 GTSNPN and CDR2 SVGIG come from the germline V gene (reference sequence). The V end was cut by 2 bases, the J end by 1 base, with 12 bases between. This CDR3 spans 16 amino acids. This TCR was sampled from a woman between 50 and 59 years old who had recovered from COVID-19. The chain uses TRBV30 and TRBJ1-6; perhaps TRBD1 as D (5 bases). The material sequenced was peripheral blood. The CDR3 reads CAWSYQGASYNSPLHF. The CDR3 bases are TGTGCCTGGAGTTACCAGGGCGCGTCCTATAATTCACCCCTCCACTTT.